What follows is one TCR beta chain and its context. Clones were sequenced by immunoSEQ multiplex PCR, and TCRdb holds only the in-frame ones, with some missing. This table has 180,000 or so clones, roughly 92% appearing once. CDR1 and CDR2 (germline): SNHLY, FYNNEI. The CDR3 has 15 residues. V gave up 5 bases and J gave up 3 bases; unmatched junction bases: 5. The data originate from a study of T cell responses to AZD1222 COVID-19 vaccine. The input for sequencing was peripheral blood, taken on day 0 of AZD1222 vaccination. The receptor was derived from an adult in good health. This chain uses TRBV2 with TRBJ2-3, with 10 bases that match TRBD2. The CDR3: CASSPSGRGTDTQYF. The DNA of the CDR3 is TGTGCCAGCAGTCCCAGCGGGAGGGGAACAGATACGCAGTATTTT.